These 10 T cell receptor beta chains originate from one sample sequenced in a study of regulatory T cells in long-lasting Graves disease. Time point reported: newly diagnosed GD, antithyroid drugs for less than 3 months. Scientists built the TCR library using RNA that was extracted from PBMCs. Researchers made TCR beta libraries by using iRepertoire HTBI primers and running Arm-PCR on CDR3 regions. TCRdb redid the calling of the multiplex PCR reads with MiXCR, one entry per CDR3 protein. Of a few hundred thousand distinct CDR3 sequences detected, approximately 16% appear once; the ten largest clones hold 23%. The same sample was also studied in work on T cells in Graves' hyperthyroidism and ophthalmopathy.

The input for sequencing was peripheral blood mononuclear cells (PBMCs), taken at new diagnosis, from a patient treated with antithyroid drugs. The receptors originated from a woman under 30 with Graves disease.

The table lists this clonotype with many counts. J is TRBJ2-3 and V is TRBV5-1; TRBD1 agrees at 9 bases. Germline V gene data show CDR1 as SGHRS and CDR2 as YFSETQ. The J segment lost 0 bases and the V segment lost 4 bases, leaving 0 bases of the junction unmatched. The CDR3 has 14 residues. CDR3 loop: CASSGTGSTDTQYF. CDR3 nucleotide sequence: TGCGCCAGCAGCGGGACAGGGAGCACAGATACGCAGTATTTT.

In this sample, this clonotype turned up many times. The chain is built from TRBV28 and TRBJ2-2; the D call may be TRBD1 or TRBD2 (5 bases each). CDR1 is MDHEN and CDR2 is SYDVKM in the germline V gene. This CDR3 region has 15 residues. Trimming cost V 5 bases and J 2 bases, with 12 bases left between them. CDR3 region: CASSPGTVNTGELFF. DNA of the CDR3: TGTGCCAGCAGTCCGGGGACGGTAAACACCGGGGAGCTGTTTTTT.

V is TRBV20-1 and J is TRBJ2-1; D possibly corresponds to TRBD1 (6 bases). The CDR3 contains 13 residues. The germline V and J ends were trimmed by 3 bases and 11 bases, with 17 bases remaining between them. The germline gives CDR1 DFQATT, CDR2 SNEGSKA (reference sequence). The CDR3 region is CSASQPNTGQQFF. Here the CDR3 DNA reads TGCAGTGCTAGCCAACCCAATACAGGGCAGCAGTTCTTC.

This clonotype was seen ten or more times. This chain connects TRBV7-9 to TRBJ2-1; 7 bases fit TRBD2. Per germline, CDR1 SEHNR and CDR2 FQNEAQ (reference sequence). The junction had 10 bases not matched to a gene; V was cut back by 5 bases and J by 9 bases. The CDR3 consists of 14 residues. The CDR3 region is CASSQGDYFTEQFF. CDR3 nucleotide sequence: TGTGCCAGCAGCCAAGGGGACTACTTTACTGAGCAGTTCTTC.

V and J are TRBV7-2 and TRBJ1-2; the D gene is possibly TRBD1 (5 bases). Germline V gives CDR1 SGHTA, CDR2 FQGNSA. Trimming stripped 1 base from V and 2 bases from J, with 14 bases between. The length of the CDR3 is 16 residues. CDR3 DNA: TGTGCCAGCAGCTTAGTAAGAGGGGACGTAAACTATGGCTACACCTTC. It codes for CASSLVRGDVNYGYTF.

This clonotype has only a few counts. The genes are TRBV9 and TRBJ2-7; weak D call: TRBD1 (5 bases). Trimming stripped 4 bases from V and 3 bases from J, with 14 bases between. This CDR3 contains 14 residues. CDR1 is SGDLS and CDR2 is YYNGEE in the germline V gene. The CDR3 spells CASSPGRVSYEQYF. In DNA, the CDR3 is TGTGCCAGCAGCCCGGGCAGGGTAAGCTACGAGCAGTACTTC.

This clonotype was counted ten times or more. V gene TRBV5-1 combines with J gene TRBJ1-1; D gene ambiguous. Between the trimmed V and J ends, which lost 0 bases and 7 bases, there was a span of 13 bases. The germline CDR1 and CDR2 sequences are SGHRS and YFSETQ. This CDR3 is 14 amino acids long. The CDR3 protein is CASSLGTAFIEAFF. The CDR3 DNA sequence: TGCGCCAGCAGCTTGGGAACGGCTTTTATTGAAGCTTTCTTT.

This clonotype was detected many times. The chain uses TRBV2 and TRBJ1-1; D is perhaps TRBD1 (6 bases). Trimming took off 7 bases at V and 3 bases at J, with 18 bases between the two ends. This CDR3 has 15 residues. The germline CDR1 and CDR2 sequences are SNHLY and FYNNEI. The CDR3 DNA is TGTGCCAGCACCCAGGGGCAGGGATGGGACACTGAAGCTTTCTTT. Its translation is CASTQGQGWDTEAFF.

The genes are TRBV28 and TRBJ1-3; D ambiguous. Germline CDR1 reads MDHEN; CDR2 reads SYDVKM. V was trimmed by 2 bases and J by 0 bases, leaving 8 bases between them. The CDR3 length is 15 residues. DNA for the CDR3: TGTGCCAGCAGTTTACTGGGCCCCTCTGGAAACACCATATATTTT. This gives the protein CASSLLGPSGNTIYF.

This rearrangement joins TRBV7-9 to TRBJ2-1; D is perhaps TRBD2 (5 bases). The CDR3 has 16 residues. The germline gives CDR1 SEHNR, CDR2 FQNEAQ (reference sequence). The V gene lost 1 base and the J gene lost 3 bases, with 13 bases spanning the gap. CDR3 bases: TGTGCCAGCAGCTTAGGGCCGGGGTTAATCTACAATGAGCAGTTCTTC. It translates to CASSLGPGLIYNEQFF.